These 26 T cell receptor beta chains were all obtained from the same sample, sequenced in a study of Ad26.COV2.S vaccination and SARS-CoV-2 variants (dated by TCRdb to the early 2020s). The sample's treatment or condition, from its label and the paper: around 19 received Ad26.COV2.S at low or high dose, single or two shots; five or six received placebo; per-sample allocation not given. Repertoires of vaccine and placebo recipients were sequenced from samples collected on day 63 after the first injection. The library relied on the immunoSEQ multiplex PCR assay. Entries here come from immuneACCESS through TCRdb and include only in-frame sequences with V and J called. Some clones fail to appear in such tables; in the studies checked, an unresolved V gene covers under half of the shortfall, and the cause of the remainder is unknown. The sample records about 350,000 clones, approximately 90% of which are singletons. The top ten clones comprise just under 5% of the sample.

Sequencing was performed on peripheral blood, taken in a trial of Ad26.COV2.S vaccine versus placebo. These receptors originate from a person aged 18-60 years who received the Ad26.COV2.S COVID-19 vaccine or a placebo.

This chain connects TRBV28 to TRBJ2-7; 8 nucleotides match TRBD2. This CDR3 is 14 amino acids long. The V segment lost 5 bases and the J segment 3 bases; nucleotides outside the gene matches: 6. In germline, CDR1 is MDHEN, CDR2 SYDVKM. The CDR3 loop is CASSLGLARYEQYF. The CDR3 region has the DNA TGTGCCAGCAGTCTCGGACTAGCTCGCTACGAGCAGTACTTC.

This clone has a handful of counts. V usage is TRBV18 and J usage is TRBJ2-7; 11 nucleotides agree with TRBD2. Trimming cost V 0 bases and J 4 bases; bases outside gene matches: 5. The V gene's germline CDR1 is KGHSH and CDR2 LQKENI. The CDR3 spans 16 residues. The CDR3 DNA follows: TGTGCCAGCTCACCACCGGAACTAGCGGGAGCTTACGAGCAGTACTTC. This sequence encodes CASSPPELAGAYEQYF.

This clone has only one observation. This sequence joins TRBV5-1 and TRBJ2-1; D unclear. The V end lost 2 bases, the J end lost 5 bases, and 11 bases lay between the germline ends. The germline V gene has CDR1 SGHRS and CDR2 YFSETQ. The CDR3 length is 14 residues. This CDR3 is CASSFITANNEQFF. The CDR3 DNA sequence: TGCGCCAGCAGCTTTATTACAGCTAACAATGAGCAGTTCTTC.

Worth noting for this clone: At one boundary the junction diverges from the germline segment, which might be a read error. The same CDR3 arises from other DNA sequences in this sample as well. The CDR3 loop is CASSLGQGYNEQFF. The CDR3 region has the DNA TGCGCCAGCAGTTTGGGGCAGGGATACAATGAGCAGTTCTTC. The chain has TRBV5-1 and TRBJ2-1, with D perhaps matching TRBD1 (5 bases). This CDR3 contains 14 residues. Germline V gives CDR1 SGHRS, CDR2 YFSETQ.

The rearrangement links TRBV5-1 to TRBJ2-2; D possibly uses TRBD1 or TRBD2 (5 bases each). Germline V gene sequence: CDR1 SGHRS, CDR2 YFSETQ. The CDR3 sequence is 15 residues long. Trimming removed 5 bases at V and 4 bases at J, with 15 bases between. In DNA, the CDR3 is TGCGCCAGCAGTTCCCGGGGCCAGAGCACCGGGGAGCTGTTTTTT. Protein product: CASSSRGQSTGELFF.

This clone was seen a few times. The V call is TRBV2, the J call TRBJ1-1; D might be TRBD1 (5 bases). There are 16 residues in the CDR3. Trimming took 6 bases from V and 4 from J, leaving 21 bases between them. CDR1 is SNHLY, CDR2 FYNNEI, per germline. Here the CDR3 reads CASSLGISVGGTEAFF. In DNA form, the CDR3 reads TGTGCCAGCAGCCTCGGGATTTCAGTCGGGGGCACTGAAGCTTTCTTT.

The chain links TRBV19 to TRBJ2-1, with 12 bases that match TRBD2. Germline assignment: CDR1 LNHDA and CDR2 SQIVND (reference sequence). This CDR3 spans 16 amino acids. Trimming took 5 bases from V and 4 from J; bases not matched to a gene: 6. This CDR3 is CASSLRTSGTYNEQFF. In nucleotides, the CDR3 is TGTGCCAGTAGTTTAAGGACTAGCGGGACATACAATGAGCAGTTCTTC.

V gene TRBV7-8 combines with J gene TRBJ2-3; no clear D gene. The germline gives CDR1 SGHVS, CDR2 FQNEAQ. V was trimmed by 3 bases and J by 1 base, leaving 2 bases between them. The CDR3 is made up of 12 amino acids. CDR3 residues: CASSFRTDTQYF. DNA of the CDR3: TGTGCCAGCAGCTTTCGCACAGATACGCAGTATTTT.

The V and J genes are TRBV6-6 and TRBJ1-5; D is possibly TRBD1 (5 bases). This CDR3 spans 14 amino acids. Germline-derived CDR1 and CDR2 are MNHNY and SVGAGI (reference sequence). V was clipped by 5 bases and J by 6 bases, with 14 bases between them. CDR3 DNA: TGTGCCAGCAGTATGGGGTTTGGGGGTCAGCCCCAGCATTTT. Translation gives CASSMGFGGQPQHF.

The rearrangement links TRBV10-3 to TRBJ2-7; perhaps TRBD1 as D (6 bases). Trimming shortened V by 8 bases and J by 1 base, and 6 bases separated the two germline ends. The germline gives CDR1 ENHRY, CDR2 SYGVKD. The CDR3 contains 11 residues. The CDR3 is CAIGQSYEQYF. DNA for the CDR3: TGTGCCATCGGACAGTCCTACGAGCAGTACTTC.

Here the CDR3 DNA reads TGTGCCAGCAGCCATAGCTCGGGACAGTATAATTCACCCCTCCACTTT. Encoded protein: CASSHSSGQYNSPLHF. The V and J genes are TRBV7-2 and TRBJ1-6, with TRBD1 matching 7 bases. The J segment lost 4 bases and the V segment lost 5 bases, leaving 8 bases of the junction unmatched. The CDR3 covers 16 residues. Germline V gives CDR1 SGHTA, CDR2 FQGNSA.

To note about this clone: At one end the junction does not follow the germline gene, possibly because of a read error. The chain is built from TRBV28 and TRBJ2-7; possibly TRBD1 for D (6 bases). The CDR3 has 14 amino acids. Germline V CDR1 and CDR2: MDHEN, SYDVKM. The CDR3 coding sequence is TGTGCCAGCACTTTAGGGGGAAAGCCCTACGAGCAGTACTTC. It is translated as CASTLGGKPYEQYF.

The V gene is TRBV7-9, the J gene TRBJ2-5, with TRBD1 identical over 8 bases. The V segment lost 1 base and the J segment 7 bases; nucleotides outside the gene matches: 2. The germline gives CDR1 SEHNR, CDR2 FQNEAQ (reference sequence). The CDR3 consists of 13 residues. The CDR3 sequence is CASSLGTGGTQYF. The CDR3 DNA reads TGTGCCAGCAGCTTAGGAACAGGGGGGACCCAGTACTTC.

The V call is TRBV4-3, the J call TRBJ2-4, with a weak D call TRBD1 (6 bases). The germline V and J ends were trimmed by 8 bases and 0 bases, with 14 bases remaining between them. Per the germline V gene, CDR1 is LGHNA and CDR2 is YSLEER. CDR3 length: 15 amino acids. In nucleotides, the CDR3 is TGCGCCAGCTCCGACAGGTTGATAGCCAAAAACATTCAGTACTTC. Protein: CASSDRLIAKNIQYF.

The CDR3 sequence is CSASYRVNAYNEQFF. The CDR3 nucleotides read TGCAGTGCTAGTTACAGGGTAAATGCCTACAATGAGCAGTTCTTC. The chain carries TRBV20-1 and TRBJ2-1; perhaps TRBD1 as D (6 bases). The length of the CDR3 is 15 residues. The germline CDR1 and CDR2 sequences are DFQATT and SNEGSKA (reference sequence). V was trimmed by 3 bases and J by 2 bases, leaving 14 bases between them.

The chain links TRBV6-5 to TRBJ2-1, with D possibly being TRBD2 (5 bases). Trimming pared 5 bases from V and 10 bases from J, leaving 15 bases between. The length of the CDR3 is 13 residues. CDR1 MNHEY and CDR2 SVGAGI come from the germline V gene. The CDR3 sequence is CASSPWTGREQFF. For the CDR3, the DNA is TGTGCCAGCAGTCCCTGGACTGGGCGCGAGCAGTTCTTC.

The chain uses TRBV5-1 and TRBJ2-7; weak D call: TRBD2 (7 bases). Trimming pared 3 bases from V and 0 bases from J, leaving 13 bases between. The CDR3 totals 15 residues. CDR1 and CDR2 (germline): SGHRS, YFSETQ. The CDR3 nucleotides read TGCGCCAGCAGCTCCGGGGGCGGGGGCTCCTACGAGCAGTACTTC. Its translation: CASSSGGGGSYEQYF.

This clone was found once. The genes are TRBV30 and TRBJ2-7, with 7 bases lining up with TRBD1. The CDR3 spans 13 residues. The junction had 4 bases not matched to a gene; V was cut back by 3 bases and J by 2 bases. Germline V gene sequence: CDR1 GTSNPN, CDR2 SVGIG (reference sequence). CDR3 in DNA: TGTGCCTGGAGCGAAGACAGGGCCTACGAGCAGTACTTC. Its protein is CAWSEDRAYEQYF.

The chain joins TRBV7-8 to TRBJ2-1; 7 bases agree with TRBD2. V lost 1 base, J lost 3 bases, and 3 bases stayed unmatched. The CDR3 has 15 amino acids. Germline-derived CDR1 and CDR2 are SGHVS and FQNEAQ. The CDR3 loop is CASSLVGGFYNEQFF. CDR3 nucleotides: TGTGCCAGCAGCTTAGTGGGGGGGTTCTACAATGAGCAGTTCTTC.

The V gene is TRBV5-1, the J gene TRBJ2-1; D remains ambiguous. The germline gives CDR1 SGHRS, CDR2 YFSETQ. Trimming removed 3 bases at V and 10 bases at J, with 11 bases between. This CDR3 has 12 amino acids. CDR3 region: CASSYSDLEQFF. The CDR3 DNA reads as TGCGCCAGCAGCTACAGTGATCTCGAGCAGTTCTTC.

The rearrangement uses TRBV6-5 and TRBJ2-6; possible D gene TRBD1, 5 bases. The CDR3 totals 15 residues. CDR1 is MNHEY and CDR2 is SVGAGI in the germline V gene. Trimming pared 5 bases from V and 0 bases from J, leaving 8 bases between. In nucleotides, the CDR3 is TGTGCCAGCAGTCGACAGTTCTCTGGGGCCAACGTCCTGACTTTC. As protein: CASSRQFSGANVLTF.

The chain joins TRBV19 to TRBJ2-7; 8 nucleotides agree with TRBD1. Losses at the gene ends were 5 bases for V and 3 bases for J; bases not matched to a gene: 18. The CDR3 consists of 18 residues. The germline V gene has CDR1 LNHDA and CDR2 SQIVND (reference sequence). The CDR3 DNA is TGTGCCAGTAGTCTAGCCGGGGACAGGCTCTCCGCCGGCTACGAGCAGTACTTC. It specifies CASSLAGDRLSAGYEQYF. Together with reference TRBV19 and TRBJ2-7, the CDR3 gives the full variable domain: DGGITQSPKYLFRKEGQNVTLSCEQNLNHDAMYWYRQDPGQGLRLIYYSQIVNDFQKGDIAEGYSVSREKKESFPLTVTSAQKNPTAFYLCASSLAGDRLSAGYEQYFGPGTRLTVT.

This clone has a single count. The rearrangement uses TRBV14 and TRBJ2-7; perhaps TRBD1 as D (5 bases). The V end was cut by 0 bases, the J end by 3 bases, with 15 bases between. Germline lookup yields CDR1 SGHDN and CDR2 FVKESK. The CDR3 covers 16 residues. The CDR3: CASSQDVDTVVYEQYF. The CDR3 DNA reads TGTGCCAGCAGCCAAGATGTGGACACTGTAGTCTACGAGCAGTACTTC. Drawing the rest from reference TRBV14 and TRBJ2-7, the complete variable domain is EAGVTQFPSHSVIEKGQTVTLRCDPISGHDNLYWYRRVMGKEIKFLLHFVKESKQDESGMPNNRFLAERTGGTYSTLKVQPAELEDSGVYFCASSQDVDTVVYEQYFGPGTRLTVT.

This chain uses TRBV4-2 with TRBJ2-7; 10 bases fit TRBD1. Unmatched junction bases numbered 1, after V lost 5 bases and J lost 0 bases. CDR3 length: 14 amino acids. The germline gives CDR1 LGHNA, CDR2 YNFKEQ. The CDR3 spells CASSRDRGSYEQYF. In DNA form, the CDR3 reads TGTGCCAGCAGCAGGGACAGGGGCTCCTACGAGCAGTACTTC.

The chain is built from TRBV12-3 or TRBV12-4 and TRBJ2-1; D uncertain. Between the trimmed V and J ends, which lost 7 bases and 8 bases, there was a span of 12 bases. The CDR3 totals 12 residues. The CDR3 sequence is CASILYRDEQFF. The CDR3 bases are TGTGCCAGCATCCTATATCGTGATGAGCAGTTCTTC.

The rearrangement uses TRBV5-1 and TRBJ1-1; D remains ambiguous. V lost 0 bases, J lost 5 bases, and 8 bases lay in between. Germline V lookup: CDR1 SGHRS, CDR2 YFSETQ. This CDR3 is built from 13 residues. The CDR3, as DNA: TGCGCCAGCAGCTTGGATAGCGGAACTGAAGCTTTCTTT. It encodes CASSLDSGTEAFF.